Listed here is a single T cell receptor (beta chain). This sample was included in a study of T-cell reconstitution after alpha-beta-depleted transplantation in children. The CDR3 loop spans 16 amino acids. CDR1 SGHTA and CDR2 FQGNSA come from the germline V gene. The V and J ends lost 4 bases and 1 base, in that order; junction bases with no gene match: 6. Preparation of the TCRbeta library involved a method that used unique molecular identifiers. TCRdb reprocessed the PCR reads with MiXCR, giving one entry per CDR3 protein. The sample includes approximately 230,000 distinct CDR3 sequences, more than 20% of them seen just once.

The receptor was derived from a female patient aged 2-9 years who had a stem cell transplant for congenital amegakaryocytic thrombocytopenia, so the T cells may come from the graft donor. This chain joins TRBV7-2 and TRBJ2-1; TRBD2 aligns across 8 bases. This material consisted of PBMCs, mostly from graft donor cells, taken 360 days after TCRalphabeta/CD19-depleted stem cell transplant. The CDR3 is CASSSRLAPSYNEQFF. CDR3 DNA: TGTGCCAGCAGCTCCAGACTAGCGCCATCCTACAATGAGCAGTTCTTC.